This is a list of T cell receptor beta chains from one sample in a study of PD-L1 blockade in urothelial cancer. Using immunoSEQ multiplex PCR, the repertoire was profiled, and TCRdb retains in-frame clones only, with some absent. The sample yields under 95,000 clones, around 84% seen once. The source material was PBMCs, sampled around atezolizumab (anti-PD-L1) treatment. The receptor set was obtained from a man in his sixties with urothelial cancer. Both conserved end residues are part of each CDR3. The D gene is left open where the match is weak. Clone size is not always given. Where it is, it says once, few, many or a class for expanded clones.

cdr3_aa: CASSSSRSRPTGELFF
cdr3_nt: TGCGCCAGCAGCTCCTCAAGGAGTAGACCCACCGGGGAGCTGTTTTTT
clone_size: .
j_call: TRBJ2-2
v_call: TRBV4-1
d_call: .

cdr3_aa: CAIRQGKVTDTQYF
cdr3_nt: TGTGCCATCAGACAGGGGAAAGTGACAGATACGCAGTATTTT
clone_size: .
j_call: TRBJ2-3
v_call: TRBV10-3
d_call: TRBD1

cdr3_aa: CASSTTHSGNTIYF
cdr3_nt: TGCGCCAGCAGTACTACACACTCTGGAAACACCATATATTTT
clone_size: .
j_call: TRBJ1-3
v_call: TRBV5-1
d_call: .

cdr3_aa: CASSIYLGEGELFF
cdr3_nt: TGTGCCAGTAGTATTTACCTTGGGGAGGGGGAGCTGTTTTTT
clone_size: .
j_call: TRBJ2-2
v_call: TRBV19
d_call: .

cdr3_aa: CASSQELQSSGRVGELFF
cdr3_nt: TGCGCCAGCAGCCAAGAGTTGCAGAGTAGCGGGAGAGTAGGGGAGCTGTTTTTT
clone_size: .
j_call: TRBJ2-2
v_call: TRBV4-1
d_call: TRBD2

cdr3_aa: CASSLANSGAAFF
cdr3_nt: TGTGCCAGCAGCTTAGCGAATAGCGGGGCCGCATTCTTC
clone_size: .
j_call: TRBJ2-1
v_call: TRBV7-9
d_call: TRBD2

cdr3_aa: CASSFKETQYF
cdr3_nt: TGTGCCAGCAGTTTTAAAGAGACCCAGTACTTC
clone_size: .
j_call: TRBJ2-5
v_call: TRBV28
d_call: .

cdr3_aa: CASSVTGGAQGNTIYF
cdr3_nt: TGTGCCAGCAGCGTTACAGGGGGCGCGCAAGGAAACACCATATATTTT
clone_size: .
j_call: TRBJ1-3
v_call: TRBV9
d_call: TRBD1

cdr3_aa: CASHTGGAGGEQFF
cdr3_nt: TGTGCCAGCCATACAGGGGGCGCGGGGGGTGAGCAGTTCTTC
clone_size: few
j_call: TRBJ2-1
v_call: TRBV6-1
d_call: .

cdr3_aa: CASSAQGGPYGYTF
cdr3_nt: TGTGCCAGTAGTGCACAGGGGGGGCCCTATGGCTACACCTTC
clone_size: .
j_call: TRBJ1-2
v_call: TRBV19
d_call: TRBD1

cdr3_aa: CASSVSGLPFTDTQYF
cdr3_nt: TGTGCCAGCAGCGTATCCGGGTTGCCATTCACAGATACGCAGTATTTT
clone_size: .
j_call: TRBJ2-3
v_call: TRBV9
d_call: .

cdr3_aa: CASSFLQGRQPQHF
cdr3_nt: TGTGCCAGCAGTTTCTTGCAGGGAAGACAGCCCCAGCATTTT
clone_size: medium-sized
j_call: TRBJ1-5
v_call: TRBV28
d_call: .

cdr3_aa: CASSLGQGRIAFF
cdr3_nt: TGTGCCAGCAGCTTGGGACAGGGGAGGATAGCTTTCTTT
clone_size: .
j_call: TRBJ1-1
v_call: TRBV5-8
d_call: TRBD1

cdr3_aa: CASSSSGGPTDTQYF
cdr3_nt: TGCGCCAGCAGCTCTAGCGGGGGACCCACAGATACGCAGTATTTT
clone_size: once
j_call: TRBJ2-3
v_call: TRBV5-1
d_call: TRBD2